The following is a TCR beta chain sequence with its context. Germline V gene sequence: CDR1 SGHDN, CDR2 FVKESK. The V gene lost 4 bases and the J gene lost 2 bases, with 13 bases spanning the gap. The CDR3 spans 15 residues. The sample originates from a study of PD-1 and CTLA-4 blockade in melanoma. The protocol was immunoSEQ multiplex PCR, while the TCRdb copy is restricted to in-frame clones and leaves out a portion. The table lists fewer than 20,000 clones, around 70% of them singletons. This sequence joins TRBV14 and TRBJ2-3; D is unclear. This TCR was sampled from a human donor with melanoma. The input for sequencing was CD8+ T cells from peripheral blood, taken before anti-PD-1 treatment. CDR3 amino acids: CASSLYRAYTDTQYF. The DNA for the CDR3 is TGTGCCAGCAGCCTCTACCGGGCCTACACAGATACGCAGTATTTT.